This entry is about one TCR beta chain. The antigen this receptor binds is unknown. No quality values exist for individual bases; no much larger clone is one base distant. At the junction V is shortened by 5 bases and J by 9 bases, with 14 bases in between. In the germline V gene (reference sequence), CDR1 corresponds to LNHDA and CDR2 to SQIVND. From cysteine to phenylalanine, the CDR3 is 13 amino acids long. Only CDR3 DNA remains: 39 bases, in frame from the first base. The sample comes from a study of Ad26.COV2.S vaccination and SARS-CoV-2 variants (dated by TCRdb to the early 2020s). Describing the broader study: Vaccine-arm donors were drawn from COV1001, a multicentre, randomized, double-blind, placebo-controlled phase I-IIa trial of Ad26.COV2.S in healthy adults. Throughout the experiments and outcome assessment, investigators stayed blinded to trial group allocation. Ad26.COV2.S was administered intramuscularly at 5 x 10^10 or 1 x 10^11 viral particles, either as a single shot or as two shots given 56 days apart. TCRbeta repertoire sequencing served as the tool for gauging how specific and how broad the SARS-CoV-2-reactive T cell receptors were following Ad26.COV2.S vaccination. Trial participants were randomized into five groups of five: low-dose or high-dose Ad26.COV2.S given once or twice, or placebo on both occasions. The TCR-sequenced set comprised approximately 32 samples: some 20 Ad26.COV2.S vaccine recipients, 5 placebo recipients and 8 SARS-CoV-2 convalescent individuals.

The meaning of the sample's treatment or condition label: roughly 20 received Ad26.COV2.S at low or high dose, single or two shots; roughly 5 received placebo; per-sample allocation not given. Repertoires of vaccine and placebo recipients were sequenced from samples collected on day 63 after the first injection. In Cohort 1b, about two dozen adults aged 18-55 years were enrolled at a single site in Boston, USA, between 29 July and 7 August 2020. Ad26.COV2.S was a replication-incompetent adenovirus type 26 vector expressing a prefusion-stabilized SARS-CoV-2 spike protein from the original Wuhan strain. The paper's findings and limits, for the study overall: It was noted by the authors that total T cell responses may have been underestimated by the TCR breadth and depth analyses. After vaccination, spike-specific CD8+ and CD4+ T cell responses were reported to show substantial breadth. Comparing responses between vaccine doses or regimens was not something the study was powered to do. Vaccine and placebo recipients had comparable non-spike TCR breadth, which fits with the vaccine containing only spike. Higher spike-specific TCR breadth was observed in Ad26.COV2.S recipients than in placebo recipients (P = 0.0014).

TCRbeta CDR3 regions were sequenced with the immunoSEQ Assay. After extraction, genomic DNA underwent amplification by bias-controlled multiplex PCR, followed by high-throughput sequencing. Turning to the authors' computational methods: To quantify the absolute abundance of each unique TCRbeta CDR3 region, sequences were collapsed and filtered. T cell fraction was estimated by normalization of TCRbeta template counts to usable DNA, with usable DNA being measured through amplification of reference genes present in all nucleated cells. Repertoire TCRs were annotated as SARS-CoV-2-specific when V gene, CDR3 amino acid sequence and J gene were exactly matched to a known reactive TCR set. The reference SARS-CoV-2 TCR set came from MIRA and was filtered for enrichment in COVID-19-positive ImmuneCODE repertoires, removing public or cross-reactive TCRs. Using the MIRA antigens, annotated TCRs were further analysed by specific ORF or by position within an ORF. Breadth was defined as the number of annotated unique rearrangements divided by the total number of unique productive rearrangements, and depth was defined as the summed frequency of the annotated unique rearrangements. TCR breadth was compared between groups using two-sided Wilcoxon rank-sum tests. TCRdb re-hosts the immuneACCESS table, in-frame sequences only. Its copies lack some clones; in the studies checked, an unresolved V gene accounts for under half of them, and the cause for the rest is not known. That table is the source of V, J and clone size, and D and trimming were worked out from the DNA. The sample table lists about 680,000 clones, 80% to 90% of them with a count of one. The ten largest clones take up nearly 1.5% of the sample.

The V gene is TRBV19 and the J gene is TRBJ1-5; the D segment cannot be called with confidence. The input for sequencing was peripheral blood, taken in a trial of Ad26.COV2.S vaccine versus placebo. The clonotype comes from a person between 18 and 65 years old who received the Ad26.COV2.S COVID-19 vaccine or a placebo. The CDR3 here reads CASSPGNPTPQHF. The bases are TGTGCCAGTAGTCCCGGAAACCCGACGCCCCAGCATTTT.